The source of this T cell receptor beta chain is a study of beta chain features in type 1 diabetes. Study results and caveats: VDJ junctions sequenced from type 1 diabetes patients showed fewer insertions and more deletions. All four CD4+ subsets of Type 1 diabetes patients contained TCRB CDR3s that were moderately but significantly shorter. Sequencing the cDNA could make cells with high TCR expression show up more than they should.

The sequenced template was cDNA made from the entire isolated RNA. Generated by immunoSEQ multiplex PCR, the TCRdb table keeps only in-frame clones and is missing some. The sample contains roughly 400,000 clones, approximately 15% of which appear only once. The CDR3 extends over 13 amino acids. V shed 9 bases and J 1 base; nucleotides not matched to a gene: 5. Germline CDR1 and CDR2: KGHSH and LQKENI. Cell sorting via CD45RO/CCR7/CD25/CD127/CD95/CD27 was performed to obtain CD4+ naive, central memory, regulatory and stem cell-like memory cells. As to this clone: Its matching antigen is unknown. Other nucleotide sequences in the sample specify the same CDR3.

The source of this sequence is a woman under 30 in good health. The sequenced material came from naive CD4+ T cells from blood. The V gene is TRBV18, the J gene TRBJ1-1; 7 bases match TRBD1. CDR3 DNA: TGTGCCAGTTCCGGACAGGAGAACACTGAAGCTTTCTTT. This codes for CASSGQENTEAFF. Supplemented by reference TRBV18 and TRBJ1-1, the full variable domain reads NAGVMQNPRHLVRRRGQEARLRCSPMKGHSHVYWYRQLPEEGLKFMVYLQKENIIDESGMPKERFSAEFPKEGPSILRIQQVVRGDSAAYFCASSGQENTEAFFGQGTRLTVV.